This is a list of T cell receptor beta chains from one sample in a study of naive and memory T cell subsets. One entry per CDR3 protein results from TCRdb running MiXCR on the UMI-ligation and nested PCR reads. The table records around 130,000 distinct CDR3 sequences, 35% to 40% of them present only once. The sequenced sample consisted of central memory CD4+ T cells from blood. The source of these receptors is a human donor in good health. Both conserved end residues are part of each CDR3. The order of the fields is clone size, V gene, J gene, D gene, CDR3 DNA, CDR3 protein. D genes are given only for firm matches. Rows give clone size only sometimes, using once, few, many, or a class for an expanded clone.

clone_size: -; v_call: TRBV18; j_call: TRBJ2-3; d_call: -; cdr3_nt: TGTGCCAGCTCACCGCCGACAGGAGGGGGCACAGATACGCAGTATTTT; cdr3_aa: CASSPPTGGGTDTQYF
clone_size: few; v_call: TRBV6-2/TRBV6-3; j_call: TRBJ1-5; d_call: -; cdr3_nt: TGTGCCAGCAGTTACGGGTTGGGCAGCAATCAGCCCCAGCATTTT; cdr3_aa: CASSYGLGSNQPQHF
clone_size: -; v_call: TRBV25-1; j_call: TRBJ1-5; d_call: -; cdr3_nt: TGTGCCAGCAGTGGTACAGGGTACAATCAGCCCCAGCATTTT; cdr3_aa: CASSGTGYNQPQHF
clone_size: -; v_call: TRBV20-1; j_call: TRBJ1-5; d_call: -; cdr3_nt: TGCAGTGCTAGAGATTGGGGGAAGCCCCAGCATTTT; cdr3_aa: CSARDWGKPQHF
clone_size: -; v_call: TRBV30; j_call: TRBJ2-5; d_call: -; cdr3_nt: TGTGCCTTCTCCGGGGGAAGGGGCTTGAAAGAGACCCAGTACTTC; cdr3_aa: CAFSGGRGLKETQYF
clone_size: -; v_call: TRBV7-2; j_call: TRBJ2-7; d_call: TRBD1; cdr3_nt: TGTGCCAGCAGCTTGTATACCGGGACAGGGGGCTACGAGCAGTACTTC; cdr3_aa: CASSLYTGTGGYEQYF
clone_size: many; v_call: TRBV29-1; j_call: TRBJ1-1; d_call: -; cdr3_nt: TGCAGCGCGGGACGGGACCAGAACACTGAAGCTTTCTTT; cdr3_aa: CSAGRDQNTEAFF
clone_size: -; v_call: TRBV28; j_call: TRBJ1-5; d_call: -; cdr3_nt: TGTGCCAGCAGTTTCTGGGGGAAACAGCCCCAGCATTTT; cdr3_aa: CASSFWGKQPQHF
clone_size: -; v_call: TRBV12-3/TRBV12-4; j_call: TRBJ1-1; d_call: TRBD1; cdr3_nt: TGTGCCAGCAGTATGACAGGGGGCTATGGCACTGAAGCTTTCTTT; cdr3_aa: CASSMTGGYGTEAFF
clone_size: few; v_call: TRBV6-2/TRBV6-3; j_call: TRBJ2-1; d_call: -; cdr3_nt: TGTGCCAGCAGTTACCGCGGAAGCTCCTACAATGAGCAGTTCTTC; cdr3_aa: CASSYRGSSYNEQFF
clone_size: -; v_call: TRBV12-3/TRBV12-4; j_call: TRBJ2-7; d_call: TRBD2; cdr3_nt: TGTGCCAGCGGGACTAGCGGGACTCCCTACGAGCAGTACTTC; cdr3_aa: CASGTSGTPYEQYF
clone_size: few; v_call: TRBV4-1; j_call: TRBJ2-3; d_call: TRBD2; cdr3_nt: TGCGCCAGCAGCCGTGGGACTAGCGGGAGCCCAGATACGCAGTATTTT; cdr3_aa: CASSRGTSGSPDTQYF
clone_size: few; v_call: TRBV3-1; j_call: TRBJ2-6; d_call: TRBD1; cdr3_nt: TGTGCCAGCAGCGGAGACAGGGCCAGCTCTGGGGCCAACGTCCTGACTTTC; cdr3_aa: CASSGDRASSGANVLTF
clone_size: once; v_call: TRBV6-5; j_call: TRBJ1-5; d_call: -; cdr3_nt: TGTGCCAGCAGTTCGCGGACACGAAACTGGAGCAATCAGCCCCAGCATTTT; cdr3_aa: CASSSRTRNWSNQPQHF
clone_size: few; v_call: TRBV20-1; j_call: TRBJ1-1; d_call: -; cdr3_nt: TGCAGTGCAGCTATTACACGGGTCACTGAAGCTTTCTTT; cdr3_aa: CSAAITRVTEAFF
clone_size: few; v_call: TRBV18; j_call: TRBJ2-1; d_call: TRBD1; cdr3_nt: TGTGCCAGCTCATCTCGACAGGGGGTCTACAATGAGCAGTTCTTC; cdr3_aa: CASSSRQGVYNEQFF
clone_size: -; v_call: TRBV29-1; j_call: TRBJ2-7; d_call: -; cdr3_nt: TGCAGCGTTGTTACCAGGGCCGAGCAGTACTTC; cdr3_aa: CSVVTRAEQYF
clone_size: -; v_call: TRBV12-3/TRBV12-4; j_call: TRBJ2-3; d_call: -; cdr3_nt: TGTGCCAGCAGTTTTTATCAGGGGACTAGCACAGATACGCAGTATTTT; cdr3_aa: CASSFYQGTSTDTQYF
clone_size: -; v_call: TRBV6-4; j_call: TRBJ1-2; d_call: TRBD1; cdr3_nt: TGTGCCAGCAGTGACTCGACAGGGGGCCGGTATGGCTACACCTTC; cdr3_aa: CASSDSTGGRYGYTF
clone_size: many; v_call: TRBV7-8; j_call: TRBJ2-1; d_call: TRBD1; cdr3_nt: TGTGCCAGCAGCTTAGTTGGCCGAGGGGGCTTGATCTTC; cdr3_aa: CASSLVGRGGLIF
clone_size: few; v_call: TRBV28; j_call: TRBJ2-7; d_call: -; cdr3_nt: TGTGCCAGCAGCCCCTACTCCAGGTGGGAAGGGGAGCAGTACTTC; cdr3_aa: CASSPYSRWEGEQYF
clone_size: few; v_call: TRBV18; j_call: TRBJ1-1; d_call: -; cdr3_nt: TGTGCCAGCTCCCAAGGACAGATGAACACTGAAGCTTTCTTT; cdr3_aa: CASSQGQMNTEAFF
clone_size: few; v_call: TRBV6-1; j_call: TRBJ2-3; d_call: TRBD2; cdr3_nt: TGTGCCAGCAGTGAAGGATACGGACTAGGTACGCAGTATTTT; cdr3_aa: CASSEGYGLGTQYF
clone_size: few; v_call: TRBV3-1; j_call: TRBJ2-5; d_call: TRBD2; cdr3_nt: TGTGCCAGCAGGGGGACTAGCGATGGAGAGACCCAGTACTTC; cdr3_aa: CASRGTSDGETQYF
clone_size: few; v_call: TRBV20-1; j_call: TRBJ1-3; d_call: TRBD1; cdr3_nt: TGCAGTGCTAGAAGGACAGGGGCGAATGCGGATAACACCATATATTTT; cdr3_aa: CSARRTGANADNTIYF
clone_size: -; v_call: TRBV5-8; j_call: TRBJ1-3; d_call: -; cdr3_nt: TGTGCCAGCAGCTTGACAAGGGACTCTGGAAACACCATATATTTT; cdr3_aa: CASSLTRDSGNTIYF
clone_size: few; v_call: TRBV7-6; j_call: TRBJ2-1; d_call: -; cdr3_nt: TGTGCCAGCAGCTCGCGGGGCGACAATGAGCAGTTCTTC; cdr3_aa: CASSSRGDNEQFF
clone_size: -; v_call: TRBV7-8; j_call: TRBJ2-3; d_call: -; cdr3_nt: TGTGCCAGCAGCTCGCAGTGGACCGACACAGATACGCAGTATTTT; cdr3_aa: CASSSQWTDTDTQYF
clone_size: once; v_call: TRBV2; j_call: TRBJ2-7; d_call: -; cdr3_nt: TGTGCCAGCAGCCGTTCGAGGTCCTCCTCGGACGAGCAGTACTTC; cdr3_aa: CASSRSRSSSDEQYF
clone_size: few; v_call: TRBV29-1; j_call: TRBJ2-5; d_call: TRBD1; cdr3_nt: TGCAGCGTCAACAGGGGCCGGGGCGAGACCCAGTACTTC; cdr3_aa: CSVNRGRGETQYF
clone_size: -; v_call: TRBV6-2/TRBV6-3; j_call: TRBJ2-7; d_call: TRBD1; cdr3_nt: TGTGCCAGCAGTTACCAGGGGGCTGGCTACGAGCAGTACTTC; cdr3_aa: CASSYQGAGYEQYF
clone_size: few; v_call: TRBV5-1; j_call: TRBJ1-5; d_call: -; cdr3_nt: TGCGCCAGCAGGGGGGACCCAGATCAGCCCCAGCATTTT; cdr3_aa: CASRGDPDQPQHF
clone_size: few; v_call: TRBV20-1; j_call: TRBJ2-1; d_call: -; cdr3_nt: TGCAGTGCTAGAGTTGGCTGGGGAGGCTCCTACAATGAGCAGTTCTTC; cdr3_aa: CSARVGWGGSYNEQFF
clone_size: few; v_call: TRBV14; j_call: TRBJ2-5; d_call: -; cdr3_nt: TGTGCCAGCAACCGGAGGGGGCAAGAGACCCAGTACTTC; cdr3_aa: CASNRRGQETQYF
clone_size: -; v_call: TRBV28; j_call: TRBJ2-7; d_call: -; cdr3_nt: TGTGCCGCACGACTCCCGGCGGGCGAGCAGTACTTC; cdr3_aa: CAARLPAGEQYF
clone_size: -; v_call: TRBV28; j_call: TRBJ2-2; d_call: -; cdr3_nt: TGTGCCAGCAGTTTAACCCCCGGCGCCGGGGAGCTGTTTTTT; cdr3_aa: CASSLTPGAGELFF
clone_size: few; v_call: TRBV6-5; j_call: TRBJ1-1; d_call: TRBD1; cdr3_nt: TGTGCCAGCACTTCGCCAGACAGGGCGAAGAGCCGAGCTGAAGCTTTCTTT; cdr3_aa: CASTSPDRAKSRAEAFF
clone_size: -; v_call: TRBV5-6; j_call: TRBJ1-6; d_call: TRBD1; cdr3_nt: TGTGCCAGCAGCTCCACGGGACAGGGTCATTCACCCCTCCACTTT; cdr3_aa: CASSSTGQGHSPLHF
clone_size: -; v_call: TRBV2; j_call: TRBJ2-3; d_call: -; cdr3_nt: TGTGCCAGCACTCCCTGGGCAGATACGCAGTATTTT; cdr3_aa: CASTPWADTQYF
clone_size: few; v_call: TRBV28; j_call: TRBJ2-7; d_call: -; cdr3_nt: TGTGCCAGCAGGCTTGGGGGCGGGAGTACCTACGAGCAGTACTTC; cdr3_aa: CASRLGGGSTYEQYF
clone_size: -; v_call: TRBV13; j_call: TRBJ2-7; d_call: -; cdr3_nt: TGTGCCAGCAGCTTACGGCCCGGCGGCGAGCAGTACTTC; cdr3_aa: CASSLRPGGEQYF
clone_size: -; v_call: TRBV14; j_call: TRBJ2-3; d_call: TRBD2; cdr3_nt: TGTGCCAGCAGCCAAGCACTAGCGGGATCTCGCGCAGATACGCAGTATTTT; cdr3_aa: CASSQALAGSRADTQYF
clone_size: few; v_call: TRBV12-3/TRBV12-4; j_call: TRBJ1-1; d_call: -; cdr3_nt: TGTGCCAGCAGGGTTTCGTGGACAGCTGAAGCTTTCTTT; cdr3_aa: CASRVSWTAEAFF
clone_size: few; v_call: TRBV12-5; j_call: TRBJ1-1; d_call: -; cdr3_nt: TGTGCTAGTGGACTCAGTTTCAACACTGAAGCTTTCTTT; cdr3_aa: CASGLSFNTEAFF
clone_size: -; v_call: TRBV28; j_call: TRBJ2-7; d_call: TRBD2; cdr3_nt: TGTGCCAGCAGGCGGACTAGCGGAGGAACCTACGAGCAGTACTTC; cdr3_aa: CASRRTSGGTYEQYF
clone_size: few; v_call: TRBV6-6; j_call: TRBJ2-6; d_call: TRBD2; cdr3_nt: TGTGCCAGCAGCTACAAAACCGGGACTAGCGGGAGCATTTCTTCTGGGGCCAACGTCCTGACTTTC; cdr3_aa: CASSYKTGTSGSISSGANVLTF
clone_size: -; v_call: TRBV20-1; j_call: TRBJ2-3; d_call: TRBD1; cdr3_nt: TGCAGTGCGAGAGCAGGACAGGGGCCGAATACGCAGTATTTT; cdr3_aa: CSARAGQGPNTQYF
clone_size: -; v_call: TRBV5-1; j_call: TRBJ2-5; d_call: TRBD2; cdr3_nt: TGCGCCAGCAGCTGGATTCCCAGGACTAGCGGGCAAGAGACCCAGTACTTC; cdr3_aa: CASSWIPRTSGQETQYF
clone_size: once; v_call: TRBV11-2; j_call: TRBJ2-2; d_call: -; cdr3_nt: TGTGCCAGCAGCCCCCGCCCCGGGGAGCTGTTTTTT; cdr3_aa: CASSPRPGELFF
clone_size: -; v_call: TRBV28; j_call: TRBJ2-4; d_call: TRBD2; cdr3_nt: TGTGCCAGCAGCTTTGGGGCTAGCGGGGGCCAAAACATTCAGTACTTC; cdr3_aa: CASSFGASGGQNIQYF
clone_size: few; v_call: TRBV14; j_call: TRBJ1-1; d_call: -; cdr3_nt: TGTGCCAGCGCCTCACAGACAGCGAACACTGAAGCTTTCTTT; cdr3_aa: CASASQTANTEAFF
clone_size: -; v_call: TRBV9; j_call: TRBJ2-3; d_call: TRBD2; cdr3_nt: TGTGCCAGCAGCGTAAGGGCGGGAGACACAGATACGCAGTATTTT; cdr3_aa: CASSVRAGDTDTQYF
clone_size: -; v_call: TRBV20-1; j_call: TRBJ2-1; d_call: TRBD1; cdr3_nt: TGCAGTGCTAGAGCACCGGGACAGGGGAAGGTCAATGAGCAGTTCTTC; cdr3_aa: CSARAPGQGKVNEQFF